The rows below give T cell receptor beta chains drawn from one sample of a study of regulatory T cells in long-lasting Graves disease. TCRdb called the multiplex PCR reads again in MiXCR, with one record for every CDR3 protein. Here the sample spans over 350,000 distinct CDR3 sequences, about a fifth being singletons. The sequences come from peripheral blood mononuclear cells (PBMCs), collected when the disease was refractory, from a patient treated with antithyroid drugs. These TCRs come from a female donor with Graves disease. Both conserved end residues are part of each CDR3. The order of the fields is V gene, J gene, CDR3 protein.

TRBV28	TRBJ2-5	CASSFSPSRLAGLQETQYF
TRBV3-1	TRBJ1-5	CASSPTAGSNQPQHF
TRBV12-3/TRBV12-4	TRBJ2-5	CASSPGPRLETQYF
TRBV20-1	TRBJ2-7	CSATGGAYEQYF
TRBV7-2	TRBJ2-7	CASSLEPGYEQYF
TRBV11-2	TRBJ2-7	CASSLVPGTSFSEQYF
TRBV5-6	TRBJ2-7	CASSSTLQGTQYF
TRBV20-1	TRBJ2-7	CSARDLLNEGSSYEQYF
TRBV7-9	TRBJ2-5	CASSLAEYQETQYF
TRBV24-1	TRBJ2-1	CATSDRTSGHNEQFF
TRBV6-5	TRBJ2-7	CASSSRTSGYSYEQYF
TRBV28	TRBJ2-7	CASKEGPGQGIIDEQYF
TRBV7-9	TRBJ2-6	CASNLLGPHSGANVLTF
TRBV6-5	TRBJ1-6	CASSYGGDAYNSPLHF
TRBV20-1	TRBJ2-7	CSATGQGAYYEQYF
TRBV13	TRBJ2-7	CASSPTRAAYEQYF
TRBV29-1	TRBJ1-1	CSAVSGIFMNTEAFF
TRBV12-5	TRBJ2-7	CASGLVHSQAEQYF
TRBV14	TRBJ2-7	CASSSAFDEQYF
TRBV11-2	TRBJ1-3	CASSSTGNTIYF
TRBV4-1	TRBJ1-1	CASSQDRTGDTNTEAFF
TRBV20-1	TRBJ2-5	CSAISNQETQYF
TRBV28	TRBJ2-7	CASIRGGGGYEQYF
TRBV7-2	TRBJ2-7	CASSSRGRSDEQYF
TRBV10-1	TRBJ2-7	CARHRSPDWVYGEQYF